What follows are 5 T cell receptor beta chains derived from one specimen sequenced in a study of blood T cell repertoires in COVID-19. The assay was immunoSEQ multiplex PCR, and TCRdb's table has in-frame clones only and misses some. This sample yields about 220,000 clones, of which 84% are seen a single time; less than 7% belongs to the top ten. The sample comprised PBMCs or T cells enriched from blood (not recorded which). The receptors were sampled from a woman in her 40s who had recovered from COVID-19.

This chain uses TRBV7-2 with TRBJ2-6; 8 bases agree with TRBD1. The ends lost 5 bases at V and 4 bases at J; junction bases unmatched: 7. Germline CDR1 is SGHTA and CDR2 is FQGNSA. The CDR3 totals 16 residues. CDR3 region: CASSTQGAQGANVLTF. In DNA, the CDR3 is TGTGCCAGCAGCACCCAGGGGGCGCAAGGGGCCAACGTCCTGACTTTC.

This chain links TRBV29-1 with TRBJ2-3; 7 bases are a match to TRBD2. The CDR3 contains 13 residues. The trim removed 8 bases at V and 6 bases at J, leaving 11 bases unmatched. Per germline, CDR1 SQVTM and CDR2 ANQGSEA. The CDR3 DNA sequence: TGCAGCTCCCTTGTTTCAGCGGGGGATACGCAGTATTTT. Encoded protein: CSSLVSAGDTQYF.

The gene calls are TRBV30 and TRBJ2-1, with TRBD2 matching 12 bases. Germline assignment: CDR1 GTSNPN and CDR2 SVGIG (reference sequence). The ends lost 5 bases at V and 4 bases at J; junction bases unmatched: 6. The CDR3 consists of 15 residues. This CDR3 reads CAWWPGLAGYNEQFF. The CDR3 DNA reads TGTGCCTGGTGGCCGGGACTAGCGGGTTACAATGAGCAGTTCTTC. Together with reference TRBV30 and TRBJ2-1, the CDR3 gives the full variable domain: SQTIHQWPATLVQPVGSPLSLECTVEGTSNPNLYWYRQAAGRGLQLLFYSVGIGQISSEVPQNLSASRPQDRQFILSSKKLLLSDSGFYLCAWWPGLAGYNEQFFGPGTRLTVL.

The gene calls are TRBV30 and TRBJ2-3; D might be TRBD1 (5 bases). The ends were cut back, 5 bases at V and 7 bases at J, with 19 bases in the middle. The length of the CDR3 is 14 residues. Germline V lookup: CDR1 GTSNPN, CDR2 SVGIG (reference sequence). CDR3 sequence reads: CAWGAVGSLYTQYF. CDR3 DNA sequence: TGTGCCTGGGGGGCCGTGGGTAGCTTATATACGCAGTATTTT.

The chain is built from TRBV12-3 or TRBV12-4 and TRBJ2-7; D remains ambiguous. The CDR3 totals 13 residues. Deletions cut 1 base from V and 4 bases from J, with 8 bases between. CDR3: CASSLGQIYEQYF. The CDR3 DNA is TGTGCCAGCAGTTTAGGGCAGATTTACGAGCAGTACTTC.